This TCR beta chain is from a study of T cell repertoires in cytomegalovirus infection. Study at large: CMV infection plus the matching HLA type was flagged by public TCR beta signatures. Regarding the study as a whole: The ex vivo response showed dominance by HLA-C-restricted CMV-specific TCR beta clonotypes. Based on cumulative public TCR beta family frequency, carriers of CMV plus the relevant HLA were identified.

This clonotype was picked up a small number of times. Its antigen is not identified. TCRdb reanalysed the reads using MiXCR and keeps one entry per CDR3 protein. The top ten clones hold roughly 1.7% of a sample with 200,000 to 300,000 distinct CDR3 sequences, around an eighth of them seen once. CDR1 and CDR2 (germline): KGHSH, LQKENI. This CDR3 has 17 amino acids. The V gene end was trimmed by 5 bases and the J gene end by 4 bases; junction bases not matched to a gene: 16. Material for sequencing was PBMCs. This chain connects TRBV18 to TRBJ2-7, with 8 bases fitting TRBD1. The sequence was collected from a human donor in good health (CMV status not recorded). Some clones in this sample may be carry-over from other donors' samples. CDR3 loop: CASSTLPSETGVYEQYF. Here the CDR3 DNA reads TGTGCCAGCTCAACACTCCCCTCCGAGACAGGGGTTTACGAGCAGTACTTC.